The rows below give T cell receptor beta chains drawn from one sample of a study of blood T cell repertoires in COVID-19. The data were produced by immunoSEQ multiplex PCR, yet TCRdb's version contains in-frame clones alone and is incomplete. The sample lists about 120,000 clones; 86% were seen once. The sequenced sample was peripheral blood. These receptors all come from a man aged 65-85 years who had recovered from COVID-19. CDR3s include the opening cysteine and the closing phenylalanine or tryptophan. The D gene is left open where the match is weak. Clone size is stated in some rows and not others, as once, few, many or a class when expanded.

TRBJ2-7	TRBV9	NA	TRBD1	CASSRGQGGEQYF	TGTGCCAGCAGCCGGGGACAGGGCGGCGAGCAGTACTTC
TRBJ2-5	TRBV5-6	NA	NA	CASSNPGHLRETQYF	TGTGCCAGCAGCAACCCGGGACATCTACGGGAGACCCAGTACTTC
TRBJ2-4	TRBV10-2	NA	TRBD2	CASSVVAGKIMAKNIQYF	TGCGCCAGCAGTGTTGTAGCGGGGAAGATTATGGCCAAAAACATTCAGTACTTC
TRBJ2-7	TRBV7-8	NA	TRBD2	CASSSGTSGYEQYF	TGTGCCAGCAGCTCCGGGACTAGCGGCTACGAGCAGTACTTC
TRBJ2-5	TRBV6-2/TRBV6-3	NA	NA	CASSYLDRKETQYF	TGTGCCAGCAGTTACCTCGACAGGAAAGAGACCCAGTACTTC
TRBJ1-6	TRBV7-2	NA	TRBD1	CASSLGDRVNSPLHF	TGTGCCAGCAGCTTAGGGGACAGGGTGAATTCACCCCTCCACTTT
TRBJ1-1	TRBV13	NA	TRBD1	CASSLQTGRKAFF	TGTGCCAGCAGCTTACAGACAGGGAGGAAGGCTTTCTTT
TRBJ1-2	TRBV7-2	few	NA	CASSPGSGYGYTF	TGTGCCAGCAGCCCCGGGAGCGGGTATGGCTACACCTTC
TRBJ1-1	TRBV28	NA	NA	CASSLFGQQGYTEAFF	TGTGCCAGCAGTTTATTCGGCCAGCAGGGGTACACTGAAGCTTTCTTT
TRBJ2-3	TRBV4-1	NA	NA	CASSQEEDAGFYTDTQYF	TGCGCCAGCAGCCAAGAAGAGGATGCGGGGTTCTACACAGATACGCAGTATTTT
TRBJ2-1	TRBV14	NA	NA	CASSSQGYSATGNEQFF	TGTGCCAGCAGCTCCCAGGGATACAGCGCGACTGGTAATGAGCAGTTCTTC
TRBJ2-1	TRBV14	NA	TRBD2	CASSHDLPSGTSGHFFRYEQFF	TGTGCCAGCAGCCACGACCTCCCGTCCGGGACTAGCGGCCACTTCTTTAGGTATGAGCAGTTCTTC
TRBJ2-1	TRBV7-2	NA	NA	CASSLVSGNTYNEQFF	TGTGCCAGCAGCTTAGTATCGGGAAACACCTACAATGAGCAGTTCTTC
TRBJ2-2	TRBV5-5	NA	TRBD2	CASSQGLAGALTNTGELFF	TGTGCCAGCAGCCAGGGACTAGCGGGGGCCCTTACGAACACCGGGGAGCTGTTTTTT
TRBJ2-5	TRBV23-1	NA	NA	CASSQAAGGRETQYF	TGCGCCAGCAGTCAGGCGGCAGGGGGGCGGGAGACCCAGTACTTC
TRBJ1-2	TRBV7-9	NA	NA	CASSLRGTNGYTF	TGTGCCAGCAGCTTACGGGGGACCAATGGCTACACCTTC
TRBJ1-1	TRBV4-2	NA	TRBD1	CASSQDRGRDTEAFF	TGTGCCAGCAGCCAAGACAGGGGGCGGGACACTGAAGCTTTCTTT
TRBJ1-2	TRBV7-9	NA	NA	CASSLEQTLYGYTF	TGTGCCAGCAGCTTAGAACAGACCCTCTATGGCTACACCTTC
TRBJ2-7	TRBV7-6	NA	TRBD1	CASSFRQGVNEQYF	TGTGCCAGCAGCTTTCGACAGGGGGTGAACGAGCAGTACTTC
TRBJ2-7	TRBV10-3	NA	TRBD1	CAISGQGRSREQYF	TGTGCCATCAGCGGACAGGGTAGGTCGCGCGAGCAGTACTTC
TRBJ1-6	TRBV6-5	few	TRBD1	CASSYRDSSNSPLHF	TGTGCCAGCAGTTATAGGGACAGCAGTAATTCACCCCTCCACTTT
TRBJ2-3	TRBV5-1	NA	TRBD2	CASRARVAGGPSTDTQYF	TGCGCCAGCAGAGCCCGGGTAGCGGGGGGCCCAAGCACAGATACGCAGTATTTT
TRBJ1-5	TRBV18	few	TRBD1	CASSPGQGANQPQHF	TGTGCCAGCTCACCGGGACAGGGGGCGAATCAGCCCCAGCATTTT
TRBJ2-7	TRBV18	NA	NA	CASSLRGEQYF	TGTGCCAGCTCACTCCGCGGCGAGCAGTACTTC
TRBJ2-7	TRBV5-1	NA	NA	CASSLDSRQYEQYF	TGCGCCAGCAGCTTGGACAGCCGCCAATACGAGCAGTACTTC
TRBJ2-3	TRBV24-1	NA	NA	CATSDLGAANTDTQYF	TGTGCCACCAGTGATTTGGGAGCGGCTAACACAGATACGCAGTATTTT
TRBJ1-6	TRBV7-2	NA	NA	CASSLGRGRYNSPLHF	TGTGCCAGCAGCTTAGGCAGGGGACGCTATAATTCACCCCTCCACTTT
TRBJ1-4	TRBV9	NA	NA	CASSVDRGTNEKLFF	TGTGCCAGCAGCGTAGATCGGGGGACTAATGAAAAACTGTTTTTT
TRBJ1-3	TRBV29-1	few	NA	CSAAGSGNTIYF	TGCAGCGCGGCGGGCTCTGGAAACACCATATATTTT
TRBJ2-1	TRBV3-1/TRBV3-2	NA	NA	CASSPELSYNEQFF	TGTGCCAGCAGCCCGGAGCTCTCGTACAATGAGCAGTTCTTC
TRBJ2-3	TRBV5-6	NA	TRBD2	CASSALAGPGDTQYF	TGTGCCAGCAGCGCATTAGCGGGACCCGGGGATACGCAGTATTTT
TRBJ2-7	TRBV4-2	NA	NA	CASSQAEGGVFEQYF	TGTGCCAGCAGCCAAGCGGAGGGGGGGGTCTTCGAGCAGTACTTC
TRBJ2-7	TRBV19	NA	NA	CASSRSLIYEQYF	TGTGCCAGTAGTCGGTCTCTTATCTACGAGCAGTACTTC
TRBJ2-1	TRBV12-3/TRBV12-4	NA	NA	CASSSELGNEQFF	TGTGCCAGCAGTTCCGAGCTCGGCAATGAGCAGTTCTTC
TRBJ1-3	TRBV5-1	NA	NA	CASSLHDTIYF	TGCGCCAGCAGCTTGCATGACACCATATATTTT
TRBJ2-7	TRBV6-5	NA	TRBD2	CASSYSSGGSYEQYF	TGTGCCAGCAGTTACTCTAGCGGGGGGAGCTACGAGCAGTACTTC
TRBJ1-4	TRBV2	NA	NA	CASSQRDINEKLFF	TGTGCCAGCAGCCAGCGGGACATCAATGAAAAACTGTTTTTT
TRBJ1-1	TRBV4-3	NA	NA	CASSQELDRRAFF	TGCGCCAGCAGCCAAGAACTCGACAGACGGGCTTTCTTT
TRBJ2-5	TRBV5-4	NA	TRBD2	CASSTPTSGLQETQYF	TGTGCCAGCAGCACGCCGACTAGCGGGCTGCAAGAGACCCAGTACTTC